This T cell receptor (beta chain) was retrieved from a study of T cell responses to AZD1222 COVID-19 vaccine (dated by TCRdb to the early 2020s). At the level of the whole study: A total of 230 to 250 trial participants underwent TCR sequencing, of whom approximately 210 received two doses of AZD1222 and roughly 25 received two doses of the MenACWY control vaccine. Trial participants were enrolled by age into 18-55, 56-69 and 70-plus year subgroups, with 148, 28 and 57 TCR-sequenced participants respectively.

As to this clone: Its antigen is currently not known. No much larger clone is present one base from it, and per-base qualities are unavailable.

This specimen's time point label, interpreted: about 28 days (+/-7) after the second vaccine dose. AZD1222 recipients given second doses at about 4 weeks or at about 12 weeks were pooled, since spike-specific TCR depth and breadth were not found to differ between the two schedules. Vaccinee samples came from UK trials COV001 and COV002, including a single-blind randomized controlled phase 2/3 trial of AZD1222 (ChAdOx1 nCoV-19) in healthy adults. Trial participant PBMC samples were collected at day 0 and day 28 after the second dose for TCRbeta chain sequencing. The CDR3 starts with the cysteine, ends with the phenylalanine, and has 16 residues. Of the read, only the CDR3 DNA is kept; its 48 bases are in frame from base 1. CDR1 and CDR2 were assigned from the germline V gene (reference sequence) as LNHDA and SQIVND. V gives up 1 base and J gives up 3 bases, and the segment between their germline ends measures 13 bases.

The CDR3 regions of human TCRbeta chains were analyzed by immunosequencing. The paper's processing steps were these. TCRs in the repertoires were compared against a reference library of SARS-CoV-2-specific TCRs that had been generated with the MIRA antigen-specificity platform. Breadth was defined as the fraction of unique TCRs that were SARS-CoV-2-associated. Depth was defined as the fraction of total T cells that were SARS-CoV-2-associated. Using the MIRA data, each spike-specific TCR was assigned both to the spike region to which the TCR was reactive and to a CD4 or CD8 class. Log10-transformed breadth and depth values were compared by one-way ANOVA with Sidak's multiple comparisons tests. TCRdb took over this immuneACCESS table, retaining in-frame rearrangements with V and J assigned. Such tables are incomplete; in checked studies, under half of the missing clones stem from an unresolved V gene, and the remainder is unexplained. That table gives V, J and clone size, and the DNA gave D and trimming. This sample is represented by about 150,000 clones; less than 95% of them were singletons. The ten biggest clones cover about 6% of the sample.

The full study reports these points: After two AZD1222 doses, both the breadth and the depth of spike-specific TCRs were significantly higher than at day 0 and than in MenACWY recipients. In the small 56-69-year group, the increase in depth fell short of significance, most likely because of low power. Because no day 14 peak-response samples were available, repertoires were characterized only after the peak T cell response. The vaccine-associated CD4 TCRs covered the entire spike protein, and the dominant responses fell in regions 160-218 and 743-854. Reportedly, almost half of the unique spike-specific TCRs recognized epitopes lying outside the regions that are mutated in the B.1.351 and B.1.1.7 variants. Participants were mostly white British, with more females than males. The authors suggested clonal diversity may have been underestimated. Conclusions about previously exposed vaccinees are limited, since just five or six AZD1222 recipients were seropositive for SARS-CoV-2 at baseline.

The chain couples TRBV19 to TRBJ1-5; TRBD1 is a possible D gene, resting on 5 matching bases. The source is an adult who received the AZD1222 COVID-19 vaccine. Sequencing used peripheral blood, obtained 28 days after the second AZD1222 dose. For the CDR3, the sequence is CASSIVYGGNNQPQHF. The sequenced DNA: TGTGCCAGTAGTATAGTTTATGGGGGGAACAATCAGCCCCAGCATTTT.